This T cell receptor (beta chain) was captured in a study of T cells in Graves' hyperthyroidism and ophthalmopathy. Study outcomes and limitations: A model built on 13 V-J features separated ophthalmopathy from stable hyperthyroidism.

Germline V gene sequence: CDR1 SGHRS, CDR2 YFSETQ. The CDR3 spans 16 residues. Amplification yielded TCR beta CDR3 regions, with RNA transcripts as the source. With the HTBI primer set, the TCR CDR3 went through a first round of RT-PCR. TCRdb reprocessed the multiplex PCR reads with MiXCR, giving one entry per CDR3 protein. In the table there are over 250,000 distinct CDR3 sequences, roughly an eighth of which are singletons. Notes on this clonotype: Its target is not known. An end of the junction does not agree with germline; a read error may underlie this.

The receptor's source is a woman in her thirties or forties with Graves' ophthalmopathy. The sample consisted of blood. This rearrangement joins TRBV5-1 to TRBJ2-2, with D uncertain. The CDR3 here is CASGLGSLANTGELFF. CDR3 nucleotide sequence: TGCGCCAGCGGCTTGGGATCTCTGGCTAACACCGGGGAGCTGTTTTTT.